The 4 T cell receptor beta chains below come from one sample, sequenced in a study of T-cell reconstitution after alpha-beta-depleted transplantation in children. Library preparation (for TCRbeta) was performed with unique molecular identifiers. MiXCR, run by TCRdb on the PCR reads, gives a single entry per CDR3 protein. Among 98,000 or so distinct CDR3 sequences listed, less than 25% were seen once. Sample: PBMCs, taken before TCRalphabeta/CD19-depleted stem cell transplant. Receptors were obtained from a boy aged 2 to 10 with acute lymphoblastic leukemia, due to receive a stem cell transplant.

The chain carries TRBV20-1 and TRBJ2-1; TRBD2 matches 8 bases. Germline trimming cut 5 bases from V and 10 bases from J; bases unmatched to any gene: 13. From germline, CDR1 is DFQATT and CDR2 SNEGSKA (reference sequence). The CDR3 is 14 residues long. CDR3 in DNA: TGCAGTGCTGCCCCTAGCGGGTCCTTAGTAGAGCAGTTCTTC. Translated, it gives CSAAPSGSLVEQFF.

J is TRBJ1-4 and V is TRBV10-3; a weak D match, TRBD1 (5 bases). The CDR3 is 14 amino acids. Germline V gene data show CDR1 as ENHRY and CDR2 as SYGVKD. Trimming pared 4 bases from V and 8 bases from J, leaving 14 bases between. The CDR3 region is CAISGTGAGEKLFF. The CDR3 DNA follows: TGTGCCATCAGTGGGACCGGGGCCGGGGAAAAACTGTTTTTT.

This clonotype occurred once. This chain uses TRBV28 with TRBJ2-3; D is perhaps TRBD1 (6 bases). Germline V gene lookup returns CDR1 MDHEN and CDR2 SYDVKM. Trimming shortened V by 8 bases and J by 3 bases, and 21 bases separated the two germline ends. The CDR3 length is 16 residues. The CDR3 DNA sequence: TGTGCCAGCGGCCCGCGTGTGGGCAGGGGAACAGATACGCAGTATTTT. Residues: CASGPRVGRGTDTQYF.

Many counts were recorded for this clonotype. The chain joins TRBV20-1 to TRBJ2-3; 8 bases match TRBD2. This CDR3 is built from 15 residues. Germline V gene data show CDR1 as DFQATT and CDR2 as SNEGSKA (reference sequence). The junction had 9 bases not matched to a gene; V was cut back by 5 bases and J by 2 bases. CDR3 in DNA: TGCAGTGCTGTACTAGCGGAGGATCCCACAGATACGCAGTATTTT. As protein: CSAVLAEDPTDTQYF.